This T cell receptor (beta chain) emerged from a study of PD-1 blockade in classical Hodgkin lymphoma. The germline CDR1 and CDR2 sequences are MDHEN and SYDVKM. Germline trimming cut 8 bases from V and 1 base from J; bases unmatched to any gene: 4. This CDR3 has 13 amino acids. Only in-frame clones appear in the TCRdb table, and some are missing; sequencing was by immunoSEQ multiplex PCR. This sample yields 20,000 to 25,000 clones, of which about 94% are seen a single time; roughly 6% belongs to the top ten. Time point described: newly diagnosed, previously untreated cHL patient sample. Newly diagnosed, untreated classical Hodgkin lymphoma PBMCs served as comparison. With respect to this clone: The antigen remains undetermined.

The study, taken as a whole, reports: Sources of repertoire differences remain undefined, possibly disease activity or prior therapy. Compared with healthy donors, newly diagnosed patients reportedly showed lower baseline TCR diversity.

The chain employs TRBV28 and TRBJ2-5; 7 bases are a match to TRBD2. This TCR was sampled from a human donor with classical Hodgkin lymphoma. The material sequenced was peripheral blood mononuclear cells (PBMCs). CDR3 DNA sequence: TGTGCCAGCCGACTAGCCCTCCAAGAGACCCAGTACTTC. Translated, it gives CASRLALQETQYF.